A single TCR beta chain is shown here with its context. What it recognizes is unknown. Data came from immunoSEQ multiplex PCR; TCRdb stores just in-frame clones and leaves some out. Of tens of thousands of clones listed, under 85% are singletons. This entry belongs to a study of OX40 agonist ivuxolimab in advanced cancers. Study-level points and caveats: CD4+ and CD8+ blood T cells expanded clonally by week 6 at 0.1 to 3.0 mg/kg. Some nonresponders likewise displayed low normalized T-cell clonal expansion.

The CDR3 loop spans 12 amino acids. The germline gives CDR1 LNHDA, CDR2 SQIVND (reference sequence). V lost 3 bases and J lost 4, with 5 bases in between. This clonotype originated in an adult with an advanced solid tumor such as melanoma, head and neck, liver or kidney cancer. The chain is built from TRBV19 and TRBJ2-3, with a tentative D call TRBD1 (5 bases). The source material was CD4+ or CD8+ T cells sorted from blood, sampled in a trial of the OX40 agonist ivuxolimab. As DNA, the CDR3 is TGTGCCAGTAGTATCAGGGCAGATACGCAGTATTTT. Protein product: CASSIRADTQYF.